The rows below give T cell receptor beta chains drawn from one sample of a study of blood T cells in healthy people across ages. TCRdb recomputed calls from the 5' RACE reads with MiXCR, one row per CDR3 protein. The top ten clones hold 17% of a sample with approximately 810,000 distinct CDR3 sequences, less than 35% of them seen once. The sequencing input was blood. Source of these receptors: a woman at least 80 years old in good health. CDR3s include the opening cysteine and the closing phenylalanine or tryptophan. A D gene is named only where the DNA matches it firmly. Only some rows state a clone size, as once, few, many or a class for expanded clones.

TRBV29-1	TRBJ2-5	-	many	CSAHEETQYF	TGCAGCGCCCACGAGGAGACCCAGTACTTC
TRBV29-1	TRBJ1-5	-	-	CSVEDKDQPQHF	TGCAGCGTTGAAGATAAAGATCAGCCCCAGCATTTT
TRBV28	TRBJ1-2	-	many	CASSWRALDGYTF	TGTGCCAGCAGTTGGCGAGCCCTCGATGGCTACACCTTC
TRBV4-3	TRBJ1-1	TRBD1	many	CASSRRWKGATEAFF	TGCGCCAGCAGCCGGAGATGGAAGGGGGCAACTGAAGCTTTCTTT
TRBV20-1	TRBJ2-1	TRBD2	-	CSAIPGLAGVEQFF	TGCAGTGCTATCCCGGGACTAGCGGGAGTTGAGCAGTTCTTC
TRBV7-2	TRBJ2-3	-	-	CASRSWPDTQYF	TGTGCCAGCAGGTCCTGGCCAGATACGCAGTATTTT
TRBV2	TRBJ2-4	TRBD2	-	CASSVGVTSGTEQYF	TGTGCCAGCAGCGTAGGTGTGACTAGCGGGACTGAGCAGTACTTC
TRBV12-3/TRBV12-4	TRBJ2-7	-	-	CASSTIFYEQYF	TGTGCCAGCAGTACGATTTTCTACGAGCAGTACTTC
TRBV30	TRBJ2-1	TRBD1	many	CAWTYLWTGGTEQFF	TGTGCCTGGACATACCTTTGGACAGGGGGTACTGAGCAGTTCTTC
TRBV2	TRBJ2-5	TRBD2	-	CASSDSGGKVSYGQYF	TGTGCCAGCAGTGATAGCGGGGGCAAGGTATCCTACGGGCAGTACTTC
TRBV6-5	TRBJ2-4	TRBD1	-	CASRPIGIGDRTYF	TGTGCCAGCAGACCGATTGGGATAGGGGACAGGACGTACTTC
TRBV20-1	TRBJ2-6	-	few	CSARLGGLGSSGANVLTF	TGCAGTGCTAGATTAGGGGGGCTCGGCTCATCTGGGGCCAACGTCCTGACTTTC
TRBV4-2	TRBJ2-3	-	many	CASSRLEARTGTNTQYF	TGTGCCAGCAGCCGACTCGAGGCCCGGACGGGCACGAATACGCAGTATTTT
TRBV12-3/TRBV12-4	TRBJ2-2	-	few	CASSLSNPGELFF	TGTGCCAGCAGTTTATCAAATCCCGGGGAGCTGTTTTTT
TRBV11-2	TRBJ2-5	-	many	CASKSQTEQETQYF	TGTGCCAGCAAATCTCAGACCGAGCAAGAGACCCAGTACTTC
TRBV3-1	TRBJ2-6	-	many	CASSHRQSYSGANVLTF	TGTGCCAGCAGCCACCGACAGAGCTACTCTGGGGCCAACGTCCTGACTTTC
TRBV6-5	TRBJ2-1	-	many	CASSYVSGVGGYNEQFF	TGTGCCAGCAGTTACGTTTCTGGGGTCGGAGGTTACAATGAGCAGTTCTTC
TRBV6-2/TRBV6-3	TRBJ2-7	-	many	CATGTLLAAYSYEQYF	TGTGCCACCGGGACACTTTTAGCGGCGTACTCCTACGAGCAGTACTTC
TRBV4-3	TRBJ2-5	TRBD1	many	CASSRNDREWETQYF	TGCGCCAGCAGCCGGAACGACAGGGAGTGGGAGACCCAGTACTTC
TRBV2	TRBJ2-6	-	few	CASRMGQTFGANVRTF	-
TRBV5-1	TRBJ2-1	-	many	CASSIGGQLYNEQFF	TGCGCCAGCAGCATCGGGGGACAGCTCTACAATGAGCAGTTCTTC
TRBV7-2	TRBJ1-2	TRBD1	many	CASSPNRGTNYGYTF	TGTGCCAGCAGCCCTAACAGGGGAACTAACTATGGCTACACCTTC
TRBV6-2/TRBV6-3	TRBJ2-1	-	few	CASSYGPLRRDEQFF	TGTGCCAGCAGTTACGGGCCTTTAAGGAGGGATGAGCAGTTCTTC
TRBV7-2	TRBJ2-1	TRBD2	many	CASSLSQGTGGLRAFF	TGTGCCAGCAGCTTATCCCAAGGGACGGGGGGGCTTCGGGCGTTCTTC
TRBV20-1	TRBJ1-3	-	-	CSASQARSNTIYF	TGCAGTGCATCACAGGCGCGGTCGAACACCATATATTTT
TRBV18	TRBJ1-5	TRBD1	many	CASSPTGSQPQHF	TGTGCCAGCAGCCCGACAGGGTCTCAGCCCCAGCATTTT
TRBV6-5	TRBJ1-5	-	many	CASSQQGHNQPQHF	TGTGCCAGCAGTCAACAGGGACACAATCAGCCCCAGCATTTT
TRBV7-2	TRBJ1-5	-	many	CATATGKHQPQHF	TGTGCCACCGCGACGGGGAAGCATCAGCCCCAGCATTTT